This entry lists 30 T cell receptor beta chains sequenced from one sample in a study of blood T cell repertoires in COVID-19. Only in-frame clones appear in the TCRdb table, and some are missing; sequencing was by immunoSEQ multiplex PCR. The data show about 130,000 clones, more than 70% seen once. Sequencing was done on a sample of peripheral blood. The receptors were sampled from a woman aged 80 or older with COVID-19, enrolled during active disease.

This chain uses TRBV7-2 with TRBJ2-3, with D possibly being TRBD1 (5 bases). There are 16 residues in the CDR3. Germline V lookup: CDR1 SGHTA, CDR2 FQGNSA. V was trimmed by 2 bases and J by 0 bases, leaving 12 bases between them. CDR3 protein: CASSLWGQESTDTQYF. The CDR3 DNA is TGTGCCAGCAGCTTATGGGGCCAGGAGAGCACAGATACGCAGTATTTT.

CDR3 in amino acids: CATRDRGSPFSYEQYF. The CDR3 DNA reads as TGTGCCACCCGGGACAGGGGCTCGCCTTTCTCCTACGAGCAGTACTTC. The chain carries TRBV21-1 and TRBJ2-7; the table's D gene call, TRBD1, was not cross checked with the DNA. TRBV21-1 is a listed pseudogene. This CDR3 is 16 amino acids long.

CDR3 nucleotide sequence: TGTGCCAGCACCAGAGTAGCGGGAGATGAGCAGTTCTTC. The encoded protein is CASTRVAGDEQFF. The V and J genes are TRBV27 and TRBJ2-1; 9 bases are shared with TRBD2. V was pared by 7 bases and J by 8 bases, with 6 bases of the junction left unmatched. Germline lookup yields CDR1 MNHEY and CDR2 SMNVEV (reference sequence). The CDR3 sequence is 13 residues long.

V is TRBV5-8 and J is TRBJ1-6; a possible D gene is TRBD1 (5 bases). Trimming pared 3 bases from V and 7 bases from J, leaving 11 bases between. Germline V gene lookup returns CDR1 SGHTS and CDR2 YDEGEE. The length of the CDR3 is 14 residues. The CDR3 here is CASSSRQLNSPLHF. The CDR3 DNA is TGTGCCAGCAGCTCAAGACAGCTGAATTCACCCCTCCACTTT.

The gene calls are TRBV7-9 and TRBJ2-7, with D possibly TRBD2 on 5 matching bases. Per germline, CDR1 SEHNR and CDR2 FQNEAQ (reference sequence). The CDR3 runs to 15 residues. Trimming removed 1 base from V and 2 bases from J, with 12 bases in between. The CDR3 protein is CASSLVVGIPYEQYF. CDR3 in DNA: TGTGCCAGCAGCTTAGTCGTCGGGATCCCCTACGAGCAGTACTTC.

This clone was observed a few times. The chain couples TRBV6-6 to TRBJ2-7, with D possibly matching TRBD2 (5 bases). In germline, CDR1 is MNHNY, CDR2 SVGAGI (reference sequence). The CDR3 runs 12 residues. The ends were cut back, 4 bases at V and 3 bases at J, with 7 bases in the middle. Here the CDR3 reads CASSSSGYEQYF. Written as DNA, the CDR3 is TGTGCCAGCAGTTCAAGCGGCTACGAGCAGTACTTC.

This chain connects TRBV6-5 to TRBJ1-2; tentatively, D is TRBD1 (5 bases). CDR1 is MNHEY and CDR2 is SVGAGI in the germline V gene. The CDR3 loop spans 14 amino acids. V gave up 6 bases and J gave up 4 bases, with 15 bases separating them. In DNA form, the CDR3 reads TGTGCCAGCAGCCCCGGCAGGGTATTCTATGGCTACACCTTC. As protein: CASSPGRVFYGYTF.

This chain links TRBV28 with TRBJ2-7; D remains ambiguous. Trimming took off 4 bases at V and 2 bases at J, with 12 bases between the two ends. The CDR3 spans 14 residues. Germline V gene lookup returns CDR1 MDHEN and CDR2 SYDVKM. The CDR3 is CASSSRSLTYEQYF. CDR3 DNA sequence: TGTGCCAGCAGTTCCCGGTCACTAACCTACGAGCAGTACTTC.

The CDR3 nucleotides are TGTGCCACCAGCAGCCCGGGGGGGACTTTGCCCTACGAGCAGTACTTC. It specifies CATSSPGGTLPYEQYF. The chain couples TRBV15 to TRBJ2-7, with TRBD2 matching over 8 bases. This CDR3 comprises 16 residues. The junction had 9 bases not matched to a gene; V was cut back by 3 bases and J by 2 bases. Germline CDR1 LNHNV, CDR2 YYDKDF (reference sequence).

The chain joins TRBV7-8 to TRBJ1-1, with D hard to call. The CDR3 totals 15 residues. Trimming cost V 5 bases and J 0 bases, with 13 bases left between them. Germline CDR1 reads SGHVS; CDR2 reads FQNEAQ. The CDR3 coding sequence is TGTGCCAGCAGCATTAGACCGAGGATGAACACTGAAGCTTTCTTT. The encoded protein is CASSIRPRMNTEAFF.

J is TRBJ2-1 and V is TRBV5-1; 12 nucleotides agree with TRBD2. J gave up 8 bases and V 3 bases, and 3 bases lay outside the gene matches. Germline V gene data show CDR1 as SGHRS and CDR2 as YFSETQ. The CDR3 spans 14 residues. The CDR3 region is CASSSTSGSYEQFF. Written as DNA, the CDR3 is TGCGCCAGCAGCTCGACTAGCGGGAGCTATGAGCAGTTCTTC.

This sequence joins TRBV19 and TRBJ2-3; TRBD2 matches at 7 bases. This CDR3 has 14 amino acids. Unmatched junction bases numbered 6, after V lost 7 bases and J lost 2 bases. Germline CDR1 LNHDA, CDR2 SQIVND (reference sequence). Written as DNA, the CDR3 is TGTGCCAGTAAAGAGCGGGACTCCACAGATACGCAGTATTTT. Translation gives CASKERDSTDTQYF.

The chain recombines TRBV9 with TRBJ2-2; TRBD2 aligns across 7 bases. Germline assignment: CDR1 SGDLS and CDR2 YYNGEE. Germline trimming cut 2 bases from V and 7 bases from J; bases unmatched to any gene: 8. This CDR3 contains 15 residues. Here the CDR3 reads CASSVRAGAVGELFF. In DNA, the CDR3 is TGTGCCAGCAGCGTGCGGGCGGGAGCTGTCGGGGAGCTGTTTTTT.

The chain uses TRBV19 and TRBJ2-7, with a weak D call TRBD1 (5 bases). The CDR3 has 13 residues. Germline loops: CDR1 LNHDA, CDR2 SQIVND (reference sequence). Trimming took 3 bases from V and 3 from J, leaving 9 bases between them. CDR3 in DNA: TGTGCCAGTAGTATTGTCCAGGGCTACGAGCAGTACTTC. Its translation: CASSIVQGYEQYF.

This clone was seen just once. V is TRBV5-4 and J is TRBJ2-3, with D hard to call. Trimming took 2 bases from V and 2 from J, leaving 6 bases between them. The germline V gene encodes CDR1 SGHNT and CDR2 YYREEE (reference sequence). The CDR3 spans 13 residues. CDR3: CASSFQITDTQYF. In DNA form, the CDR3 reads TGTGCCAGCAGCTTCCAAATCACAGATACGCAGTATTTT.

CDR3 amino acids: CASSLGRVQGNEQFF. CDR3 DNA: TGTGCCAGCAGCTTAGGCAGGGTACAGGGGAATGAGCAGTTCTTC. The rearrangement links TRBV11-2 to TRBJ2-1, with 7 positions matching TRBD1. Germline V gene data show CDR1 as SGHAT and CDR2 as FQNNGV. V trimming: 1 base; J trimming: 7 bases; junction bases outside the gene matches: 7. The CDR3 covers 15 residues.

The rearrangement uses TRBV18 and TRBJ1-1; D remains unclear. The V and J ends lost 3 bases and 0 bases respectively, with 5 bases between them. The CDR3 length is 13 residues. The germline CDR1 and CDR2 sequences are KGHSH and LQKENI. The CDR3 loop reads CASSPDLNTEAFF. CDR3 nucleotides: TGTGCCAGCTCACCTGACTTGAACACTGAAGCTTTCTTT.

The chain is built from TRBV5-4 and TRBJ1-1; maybe TRBD1 (5 bases). V lost 4 bases, J lost 0 bases, and 16 bases lay in between. Germline V gene lookup returns CDR1 SGHNT and CDR2 YYREEE (reference sequence). This CDR3 spans 16 amino acids. The DNA for the CDR3 is TGTGCCAGCAGCCGGGGGGGATCGGTAGTGAACACTGAAGCTTTCTTT. It encodes CASSRGGSVVNTEAFF.

The chain carries TRBV18 and TRBJ1-4; 8 bases match TRBD1. CDR3 length: 17 residues. The V segment lost 4 bases and the J segment 8 bases; nucleotides outside the gene matches: 15. In germline, CDR1 is KGHSH, CDR2 LQKENI. Written as DNA, the CDR3 is TGTGCCAGCTCACAAAGACAGCAGGGGGCGCGGGAAGAAAAACTGTTTTTT. This codes for CASSQRQQGAREEKLFF. The whole variable domain, filled in from reference TRBV18 and TRBJ1-4, reads NAGVMQNPRHLVRRRGQEARLRCSPMKGHSHVYWYRQLPEEGLKFMVYLQKENIIDESGMPKERFSAEFPKEGPSILRIQQVVRGDSAAYFCASSQRQQGAREEKLFFGSGTQLSVL.

The genes are TRBV7-2 and TRBJ2-1; tentatively, D is TRBD2 (5 bases). This CDR3 is built from 13 residues. Germline-derived CDR1 and CDR2 are SGHTA and FQGNSA. With 6 bases removed from V and 4 bases from J, the gap between germline ends came to 10 bases. The CDR3 here is CASRSIAYNEQFF. The CDR3 bases are TGTGCCAGCAGATCAATAGCGTACAATGAGCAGTTCTTC.

This clone was seen only once. The chain couples TRBV4-3 to TRBJ1-1; 7 positions match TRBD1. Trimming took 4 bases from V and 0 from J; bases not matched to a gene: 11. This CDR3 has 17 amino acids. Germline CDR1 and CDR2: LGHNA and YSLEER. DNA of the CDR3: TGCGCCAGCAGCCGAGCGGCGCCGGGACAGATGAACACTGAAGCTTTCTTT. Protein product: CASSRAAPGQMNTEAFF.

V and J are TRBV7-9 and TRBJ1-2, with D possibly TRBD1 on 6 matching bases. The CDR3 length is 13 residues. Trimming removed 0 bases from V and 6 bases from J, with 8 bases in between. Germline V gene lookup returns CDR1 SEHNR and CDR2 FQNEAQ (reference sequence). The CDR3 loop reads CASSLATGHGYTF. The CDR3 DNA sequence: TGTGCCAGCAGCTTAGCTACAGGGCATGGCTACACCTTC. Based on the CDR3 plus reference TRBV7-9 and TRBJ1-2, the full variable domain is DTGVSQNPRHKITKRGQNVTFRCDPISEHNRLYWYRQTLGQGPEFLTYFQNEAQLEKSRLLSDRFSAERPKGSFSTLEIQRTEQGDSAMYLCASSLATGHGYTFGSGTRLTVV.

V gene TRBV7-2 combines with J gene TRBJ2-1, with D unresolved. Per the germline V gene, CDR1 is SGHTA and CDR2 is FQGNSA. The CDR3 is 13 residues long. Trimming removed 4 bases at V and 9 bases at J, with 13 bases between. The DNA for the CDR3 is TGTGCCAGCAGCTCAGACCAGGATCGTGAGCAGTTCTTC. Translated, it gives CASSSDQDREQFF.

The chain combines TRBV12-3 or TRBV12-4 with TRBJ2-3, with TRBD2 identical over 7 bases. Trimming cost V 5 bases and J 7 bases; bases outside gene matches: 6. The CDR3 length is 13 residues. The chain's CDR3 is CASSPGGTNTQYF. The CDR3 nucleotides are TGTGCCAGCAGTCCGGGGGGTACGAATACGCAGTATTTT.

This chain joins TRBV5-8 and TRBJ1-1; D is ambiguous. Germline-derived CDR1 and CDR2 are SGHTS and YDEGEE. The CDR3 is 15 amino acids. Trimming took 0 bases from V and 2 from J, leaving 11 bases between them. This CDR3 is CASSLAPGTNTEAFF. DNA for the CDR3: TGTGCCAGCAGCTTGGCCCCGGGAACTAACACTGAAGCTTTCTTT.

This chain links TRBV25-1 with TRBJ1-4; no definite D call. The CDR3 contains 15 residues. Germline lookup yields CDR1 MGHDK and CDR2 SYGVNS. V was trimmed by 5 bases and J by 7 bases, leaving 17 bases between them. Written as DNA, the CDR3 is TGTGCCAGCAGTCCTCGGGAGGGAAGGTTTGAAAAACTGTTTTTT. Amino acids: CASSPREGRFEKLFF. The entire variable domain, with the rest obtained from reference TRBV25-1 and TRBJ1-4, is as follows: EADIYQTPRYLVIGTGKKITLECSQTMGHDKMYWYQQDPGMELHLIHYSYGVNSTEKGDLSSESTVSRIRTEHFPLTLESARPSHTSQYLCASSPREGRFEKLFFGSGTQLSVL.

CDR3 residues: CASSLLAGGRSTDTQYF. The CDR3 DNA is TGTGCCAGCAGCCTCTTAGCTGGCGGGAGGTCCACAGATACGCAGTATTTT. This chain connects TRBV11-3 to TRBJ2-3, with TRBD2 identical over 8 bases. This CDR3 has 17 residues. Germline V gene lookup returns CDR1 SGHNT and CDR2 YENEEA. After removal of 5 bases from V and 2 bases from J, the junction contained 12 bases not matched to a gene.

V gene TRBV9 combines with J gene TRBJ2-2; the D gene is possibly TRBD2 (11 bases). Germline CDR1 and CDR2: SGDLS and YYNGEE. Between the trimmed V and J ends, which lost 0 bases and 7 bases, there was a span of 25 bases. The CDR3 is 19 residues long. CDR3 protein: CASSVAGTGASGRFGELFF. The CDR3 DNA is TGTGCCAGCAGCGTAGCGGGGACAGGGGCTAGCGGGAGGTTCGGGGAGCTGTTTTTT.

The chain carries TRBV18 and TRBJ2-2; D unresolved. This CDR3 has 12 amino acids. Germline V gene sequence: CDR1 KGHSH, CDR2 LQKENI. V was shortened by 4 bases and J by 5 bases, with 5 bases between the two germline ends. The CDR3 DNA sequence: TGTGCCAGCTCACTAGAAACCGGGGAGCTGTTTTTT. Its protein is CASSLETGELFF.

The rearrangement joins TRBV15 to TRBJ2-1; unclear D gene. V was clipped by 1 base and J by 0 bases, with 7 bases between them. Germline V gene lookup returns CDR1 LNHNV and CDR2 YYDKDF (reference sequence). The CDR3 loop spans 15 amino acids. CDR3 region: CATSRGPSSYNEQFF. Here the CDR3 DNA reads TGTGCCACCAGCAGAGGTCCCAGCTCCTACAATGAGCAGTTCTTC.